This TCR beta chain was retrieved from a study of beta chain features in type 1 diabetes. About the research overall: Cells sorted and examined across all samples totaled approximately 100,000,000.

The isolated RNA, all of it, was reverse transcribed, so expressed TCRB transcripts were what got sequenced. Average reads for naive, central memory and regulatory T cell samples were several million. Profiled with immunoSEQ multiplex PCR; TCRdb holds only in-frame clones, not every one. The sample holds 450,000 to 600,000 clones, about 29% seen once. This clone was detected only a few times. V lost 3 bases to trimming and J lost 3 bases, with 9 bases between them. In germline, CDR1 is MGHDK, CDR2 SYGVNS. This CDR3 has 14 residues. Averaging about 120 mL, one heparinised blood draw was given by each donor.

The clonotype originates from a man younger than 30 in good health. Sequencing was carried out using naive CD4+ T cells from blood. The rearrangement uses TRBV25-1 and TRBJ2-1; tentative D call: TRBD2 (5 bases). Here the CDR3 reads CASSDRDYYNEQFF. The CDR3 coding sequence is TGTGCCAGCAGTGACCGGGATTACTACAATGAGCAGTTCTTC.